Here is one TCR beta chain with its context. Antigen unknown. These data belong to a study of cytomegalovirus exposure and HLA in healthy donors. Study-level points and caveats: It was 164 TCR beta chains that were listed as cytomegalovirus-associated.

The primer mix had 60 Vbeta and 13 Jbeta primers. As handled by the study authors: A later analysis counted 65 million to 95 million unique TCR beta chains, some 12 million shared. TCRdb's table, derived via immunoSEQ multiplex PCR, lists solely in-frame clones and lacks some. V, J and clone size are those of that table, while D and trimming were read from the DNA. Seen here are some 100,000 clones, roughly 79% observed once, and the top ten hold 11% to 15%. The V gene lost 6 bases and the J gene lost 0 bases, with 17 bases spanning the gap. Germline V gives CDR1 KGHSH, CDR2 LQKENI. The CDR3 runs to 16 residues.

Sequencing input: PBMCs. The J gene is TRBJ1-1, the V gene TRBV18, with D perhaps TRBD1 (6 bases). The sequence came from a woman aged 65 to 85 in good health and CMV-seropositive. This chain's CDR3 is CASSVGTLDLNTEAFF. CDR3 in DNA: TGTGCCAGCTCGGTCGGGACACTTGATTTGAACACTGAAGCTTTCTTT.